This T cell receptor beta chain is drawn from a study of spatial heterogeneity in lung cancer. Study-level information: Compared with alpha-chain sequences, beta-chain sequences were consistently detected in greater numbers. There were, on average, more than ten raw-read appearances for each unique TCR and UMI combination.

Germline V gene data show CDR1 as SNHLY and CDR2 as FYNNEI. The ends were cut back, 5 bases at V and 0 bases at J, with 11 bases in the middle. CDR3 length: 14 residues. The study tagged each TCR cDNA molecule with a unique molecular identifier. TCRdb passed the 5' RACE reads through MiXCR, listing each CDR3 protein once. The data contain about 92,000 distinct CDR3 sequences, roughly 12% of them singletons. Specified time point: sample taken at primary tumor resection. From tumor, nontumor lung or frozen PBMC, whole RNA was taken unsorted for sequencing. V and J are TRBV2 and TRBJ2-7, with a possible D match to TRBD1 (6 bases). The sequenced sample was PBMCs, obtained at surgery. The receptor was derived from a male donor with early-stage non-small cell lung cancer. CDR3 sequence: CASSQDSSSYEQYF. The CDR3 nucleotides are TGTGCCAGCAGTCAGGACAGTAGCTCCTACGAGCAGTACTTC.